These 23 T cell receptor beta chains were all obtained from the same sample, sequenced in a study of blood T cells in healthy people across ages. Then a second PCR, running about 6 to 12 cycles, was carried out with a sample-barcoded 5' primer and a J-beta primer mix. TCRdb analysed the 5' RACE reads with MiXCR anew, one entry per CDR3 protein. This table has some 1.1 million distinct CDR3 sequences, more than 30% appearing once. The sample consisted of blood. All receptors come from a man between 18 and 29 years old in good health.

The J gene is TRBJ1-2, the V gene TRBV28; no definite D call. CDR3 length: 12 residues. Trimming removed 6 bases at V and 6 bases at J, with 11 bases between. Per germline, CDR1 MDHEN and CDR2 SYDVKM. CDR3 DNA: TGTGCCAGCAGGTTAAATCGGCATGGCTACACCTTC. This encodes CASRLNRHGYTF.

This clonotype has just a few counts. A much larger clone sits a single nucleotide away, making a read error possible. CDR3 sequence (DNA): TGTGCCAGCACCGTGTCGGACAGGGCTTATGGCTACACCTTC. Translation: CASTVSDRAYGYTF. The chain uses TRBV12-3 or TRBV12-4 and TRBJ1-2, with 8 bases that match TRBD1. The CDR3 is made up of 14 amino acids. V was clipped by 7 bases and J by 5 bases; unmatched bases: 9.

CDR3 loop: CASRRDRNGYTF. DNA of the CDR3: TGTGCCAGCAGGAGGGACAGGAATGGCTACACCTTC. The V and J genes are TRBV28 and TRBJ1-2; 8 bases map to TRBD1. CDR3 length: 12 amino acids. Germline V gene sequence: CDR1 MDHEN, CDR2 SYDVKM. V lost 6 bases and J lost 6; bases outside the gene matches: 3.

This clonotype was found once. CDR3 amino acids: CASSYSSNSPLHF. For the CDR3, the DNA is TGTGCCAGCAGTTACTCGTCCAATTCACCCCTCCACTTT. The chain has TRBV6-5 and TRBJ1-6; no definite D call. This CDR3 has 13 residues. V gave up 0 bases and J gave up 7 bases, with 4 bases separating them. Germline V gives CDR1 MNHEY, CDR2 SVGAGI.

The rearrangement uses TRBV20-1 and TRBJ1-3, with D unclear. Deletions cut 5 bases from V and 7 bases from J, with 15 bases between. The germline gives CDR1 DFQATT, CDR2 SNEGSKA (reference sequence). There are 13 residues in the CDR3. The CDR3 reads CSASTPYGNTIYF. The CDR3 DNA reads as TGCAGTGCTTCGACCCCGTACGGGAACACCATATATTTT.

This chain uses TRBV9 with TRBJ2-3, with no clear D. Trimming took 0 bases from V and 4 from J, leaving 12 bases between them. The CDR3 loop spans 15 amino acids. Germline CDR1 is SGDLS and CDR2 is YYNGEE. Here the CDR3 reads CASSVVPAPPDTQYF. The CDR3 region has the DNA TGTGCCAGCAGCGTAGTGCCGGCACCCCCAGATACGCAGTATTTT. The full variable domain, rest sourced from reference TRBV9 and TRBJ2-3, is DSGVTQTPKHLITATGQRVTLRCSPRSGDLSVYWYQQSLDQGLQFLIQYYNGEERAKGNILERFSAQQFPDLHSELNLSSLELGDSALYFCASSVVPAPPDTQYFGPGTRLTVL.

The sample holds a few counts of this clonotype. The V gene is TRBV12-3 or TRBV12-4, the J gene TRBJ2-7, with 10 nucleotides matching TRBD1. The CDR3 is 13 amino acids. After removal of 5 bases from V and 6 bases from J, the junction contained 4 bases not matched to a gene. The CDR3 DNA sequence: TGTGCCAGCAGTCTGACAGGGGGCAGCGAGCAGTACTTC. This translates into CASSLTGGSEQYF.

The V call is TRBV9, the J call TRBJ1-3, with no clear D. V shed 6 bases and J shed 9 bases, with 10 bases lying between them. This CDR3 spans 11 amino acids. Germline assignment: CDR1 SGDLS and CDR2 YYNGEE. The CDR3 region is CASKSRSTIYF. CDR3 DNA: TGTGCCAGCAAAAGCCGAAGCACCATATATTTT.

The chain employs TRBV18 and TRBJ2-5, with 9 bases aligning to TRBD2. Trimming at V came to 4 bases and at J to 2 bases, leaving 11 bases not matched to a gene. The CDR3 is made up of 17 amino acids. Germline V CDR1 and CDR2: KGHSH, LQKENI. This CDR3 reads CASSRNSGSEVQETQYF. The CDR3 coding sequence is TGTGCCAGCTCACGTAATAGCGGGAGTGAAGTACAAGAGACCCAGTACTTC. Drawing the rest from reference TRBV18 and TRBJ2-5, the complete variable domain is NAGVMQNPRHLVRRRGQEARLRCSPMKGHSHVYWYRQLPEEGLKFMVYLQKENIIDESGMPKERFSAEFPKEGPSILRIQQVVRGDSAAYFCASSRNSGSEVQETQYFGPGTRLLVL.

This clonotype was seen more than once but under ten times. The chain carries TRBV7-9 and TRBJ2-1; 9 bases fit TRBD2. The length of the CDR3 is 16 residues. Germline trimming cut 4 bases from V and 2 bases from J; bases unmatched to any gene: 6. The germline gives CDR1 SEHNR, CDR2 FQNEAQ (reference sequence). The CDR3 region is CASSSSGATPYNEQFF. The CDR3 DNA is TGTGCCAGCAGCTCTAGCGGGGCCACCCCCTACAATGAGCAGTTCTTC.

This clonotype was picked up a small number of times. The CDR3 region is CSALQGGNSNQPQHF. The CDR3 DNA sequence: TGCAGTGCTCTACAGGGGGGGAATAGCAATCAGCCCCAGCATTTT. The chain recombines TRBV20-1 with TRBJ1-5; TRBD1 matches at 8 bases. CDR1 is DFQATT, CDR2 SNEGSKA, per germline (reference sequence). The CDR3 is made up of 15 amino acids. With V trimmed by 5 bases and J by 0 bases, 6 bases remained unmatched.

This clonotype was seen more than once but under ten times. The V gene is TRBV6-6, the J gene TRBJ1-1, with 8 positions matching TRBD1. The CDR3 extends over 15 amino acids. Per germline, CDR1 MNHNY and CDR2 SVGAGI (reference sequence). J was trimmed by 7 bases and V by 6 bases; bases with no gene match: 13. Here the CDR3 DNA reads TGTGCCAGCAGGCCCGCGACAGGGGCAACGGGTGAAGCTTTCTTT. This gives the protein CASRPATGATGEAFF.

In this sample, this clonotype turned up a few times. J is TRBJ1-2 and V is TRBV11-2; 9 positions agree with TRBD1. There are 17 residues in the CDR3. V shed 6 bases, J shed 4 bases, and the junction held 15 bases outside the gene matches. Per the germline V gene, CDR1 is SGHAT and CDR2 is FQNNGV. This CDR3 is CASSILGTGKGAYGYTF. CDR3 sequence (DNA): TGTGCCAGCAGTATCCTTGGGACAGGGAAGGGTGCCTATGGCTACACCTTC.

The genes are TRBV3-1 and TRBJ2-2; D ambiguous. The V gene's germline CDR1 is LGHDT and CDR2 YNNKEL (reference sequence). CDR3 length: 16 amino acids. The V gene lost 7 bases and the J gene lost 0 bases, with 15 bases spanning the gap. This chain's CDR3 is CASTLGNRPNTGELFF. The CDR3 DNA reads as TGTGCCAGCACCCTTGGGAACAGACCGAACACCGGGGAGCTGTTTTTT.

This clonotype was observed at least ten times. V is TRBV12-3 or TRBV12-4 and J is TRBJ1-5; possibly TRBD1 for D (6 bases). CDR3 length equals 12 residues. The ends were cut back, 6 bases at V and 6 bases at J, with 9 bases in the middle. The CDR3 protein is CASSSGVQPQHF. CDR3 bases: TGTGCCAGCAGCTCAGGGGTTCAGCCCCAGCATTTT.

This sequence joins TRBV21-1 and TRBJ1-2. TRBV21-1 is a recognized pseudogene. This CDR3 spans 17 amino acids. The CDR3 region has the DNA TGTGCCAGGCTAGAGCCTCTCGTCCCCCCCCCTAACTATGGCTACACCTTC. Amino acids: CARLEPLVPPPNYGYTF.

This chain uses TRBV5-1 with TRBJ2-2; a weak D match, TRBD1 (5 bases). The length of the CDR3 is 15 residues. The germline gives CDR1 SGHRS, CDR2 YFSETQ. V was pared by 0 bases and J by 3 bases, with 9 bases between. The CDR3 DNA reads TGCGCCAGCAGCTTGGAGGGCAGGGACACCGGGGAGCTGTTTTTT. As protein: CASSLEGRDTGELFF.

This clonotype was seen only a few times. V usage is TRBV4-1 and J usage is TRBJ2-7; D call uncertain. Trimming cost V 0 bases and J 5 bases, with 8 bases left between them. CDR3 length: 13 residues. Germline V gives CDR1 MGHRA, CDR2 YSYEKL. DNA for the CDR3: TGCGCCAGCAGCCAAGATCTCCTCGACGAGCAGTACTTC. Protein sequence: CASSQDLLDEQYF.

This clonotype was found many times. The chain is built from TRBV25-1 and TRBJ2-7; D remains ambiguous. V was pared by 0 bases and J by 3 bases, with 0 bases between. The CDR3 is 11 residues long. CDR1 MGHDK and CDR2 SYGVNS come from the germline V gene. The CDR3 DNA reads as TGTGCCAGCAGTGAATACTACGAGCAGTACTTC. It encodes CASSEYYEQYF.

This rearrangement joins TRBV28 to TRBJ2-2; D unclear. Deletions cut 3 bases from V and 1 base from J, with 9 bases between. CDR3 length equals 15 residues. Looked up from germline, CDR1 is MDHEN and CDR2 is SYDVKM. The CDR3 spells CASSFVAGNTGELFF. For the CDR3, the DNA is TGTGCCAGCAGTTTCGTGGCAGGGAACACCGGGGAGCTGTTTTTT.

This clonotype was seen once. V gene TRBV12-5 combines with J gene TRBJ2-6; a weak D match, TRBD1 (6 bases). The length of the CDR3 is 16 residues. Germline lookup yields CDR1 LGHNT and CDR2 FRNRAP. Trimming removed 6 bases from V and 2 bases from J, with 14 bases in between. The CDR3 spells CASGRTVTTGANVLTF. The CDR3 nucleotides are TGTGCTAGTGGGAGGACAGTTACAACTGGGGCCAACGTCCTGACTTTC.

The V call is TRBV4-3, the J call TRBJ1-5; D possibly corresponds to TRBD1 (5 bases). This CDR3 spans 19 amino acids. Trimming took 0 bases from V and 0 from J, leaving 18 bases between them. Germline CDR1 reads LGHNA; CDR2 reads YSLEER. CDR3 sequence reads: CASSQDLGVDNYSNQPQHF. The CDR3, as DNA: TGCGCCAGCAGCCAAGATCTTGGTGTGGACAACTATAGCAATCAGCCCCAGCATTTT.

V gene TRBV6-2 or TRBV6-3 combines with J gene TRBJ1-1, with D maybe TRBD1 (6 bases). The germline CDR1 and CDR2 sequences are MNHEY and SVGEGT. V lost 0 bases and J lost 0, with 11 bases in between. The CDR3 covers 16 residues. The DNA of the CDR3 is TGTGCCAGCAGTTACTCTGGGGGCGGTTTGAACACTGAAGCTTTCTTT. Amino acid sequence: CASSYSGGGLNTEAFF.